A selection of T cell receptor beta chains follows, all from one sample in a study of blood T cells in healthy people across ages. A single record per CDR3 protein comes from TCRdb applying MiXCR to the 5' RACE reads. The sample lists hundreds of thousands of distinct CDR3 sequences, 45% to 60% occurring once. Sequences were obtained from blood. These receptors were collected from a woman older than 75 in good health. CDR3s include the opening cysteine and the closing phenylalanine or tryptophan. A D gene is named only where the DNA matches it firmly. A row's size may be missing; if present it is once, few, many or a size class.

>18|NA|TRBV6-2/TRBV6-3|TRBJ1-5|NA
TGTGCCAGCAGTTACCCCGGGGGCGGAAGTTATAGCAATCAGCCCCAGCATTTT
CASSYPGGGSYSNQPQHF
>16|NA|TRBV5-1|TRBJ2-2|TRBD1
TGCGCCAGCAGCTCGGTGGGACAGGGAAATACCGGGGAGCTGTTTTTT
CASSSVGQGNTGELFF
>14|NA|TRBV3-1|TRBJ2-3|NA
TGTGCCAGCAGCCAAAATGTAGGCACAGATACGCAGTATTTT
CASSQNVGTDTQYF
>14|NA|TRBV5-1|TRBJ2-7|TRBD1
TGCGCCAGCATGACCGGGACAGGGTCCTACGAGCAGTACTTC
CASMTGTGSYEQYF
>15|NA|TRBV5-1|TRBJ2-1|NA
TGCGCCAGCAGCTTGCGAATAGACAGCCCAAATGAGCAGTTCTTC
CASSLRIDSPNEQFF
>15|NA|TRBV3-1|TRBJ1-1|NA
TGTGCCAGCAGCCCGCCCAGGATAGGCATAGAGGAAGCTTTCTTT
CASSPPRIGIEEAFF
>16|few|TRBV21-1|TRBJ2-7|NA
TGTGCCAGCAGGTCATGGACCATTAGGGGGGCCAATGAGCAGTACTTC
CASRSWTIRGANEQYF
>15|many|TRBV6-6|TRBJ2-3|NA
TGTGCCAGCAGCCAGGACCGTTCTAGCACAGATACGCAGTATTTT
CASSQDRSSTDTQYF
>18|many|TRBV5-1|TRBJ1-4|NA
TGCGCCAGCAGCTCGGCTGGGGGATCCCATGCAACTAATGAAAAACTGTTTTTT
CASSSAGGSHATNEKLFF
>15|NA|TRBV28|TRBJ2-1|TRBD1
TGTGCCAGCAGTTTAAAACAGGGGATCGGCAATGAGCAGTTCTTC
CASSLKQGIGNEQFF
>23|NA|TRBV11-1|TRBJ2-7|NA
TGTGCCAGCAGCTTATGGGTTCCCCTCACACTTACAGCTGGAGGCGGGGAGGTGTACGAGCAGTACTTC
CASSLWVPLTLTAGGGEVYEQYF
>15|few|TRBV5-6|TRBJ2-1|TRBD2
TGTGCCAGCAGCTTCCAGGTCCTAGCGGTTAATGAGCAGTTCTTC
CASSFQVLAVNEQFF
>16|NA|TRBV4-1|TRBJ2-7|TRBD2
TGCGCCAGCAGCCAAGGGCTAGCGGGATTCTCCTACGAGCAGTACTTC
CASSQGLAGFSYEQYF
>12|NA|TRBV29-1|TRBJ1-2|NA
TGCAGCGTCCCCCAGGGTGCCTATGGCTACACCTTC
CSVPQGAYGYTF
>14|NA|TRBV12-3/TRBV12-4|TRBJ1-2|TRBD1
TGTGCCAGCACTCGACAGGGGGATGGGACTGGCTACACCTTC
CASTRQGDGTGYTF
>14|many|TRBV5-1|TRBJ2-1|NA
TGCGCCAGCAGCTTTGGCAGTACCTACAATGAGCAGTTCTTC
CASSFGSTYNEQFF
>14|NA|TRBV9|TRBJ2-7|NA
TGTGCCAGCAGCCCCCGCCCCGAAGGCGGCGAGCAGTACTTC
CASSPRPEGGEQYF
>15|NA|TRBV28|TRBJ2-1|TRBD2
TGTGCCAGCAGTTTGGCGGGAGGGCTAAACAATGAGCAGTTCTTC
CASSLAGGLNNEQFF
>17|NA|TRBV4-1|TRBJ2-6|NA
TGCGCCAGCAGCGTGGGAGGCGCGGGCTCTGGGGCCAACGTCCTGACTTTC
CASSVGGAGSGANVLTF
>14|NA|TRBV6-6|TRBJ2-1|NA
TGTGCCAGCAGTTACGATTTCCAGGGTGATGAGCAGTTCTTC
CASSYDFQGDEQFF
>17|NA|TRBV7-8|TRBJ1-1|NA
TGTGCCAGCAGCTCCTTTTGGGAGGCTGGGATGAACACTGAAGCTTTCTTT
CASSSFWEAGMNTEAFF
>16|NA|TRBV4-2|TRBJ2-4|TRBD1
TGTGCCAGCAGCCAAGAGGGAACAGGGGGCCAAAACATTCAGTACTTC
CASSQEGTGGQNIQYF
>15|NA|TRBV7-8|TRBJ1-3|NA
TGTGCCAGCAGCTTAGTCGCGGGGAATGGAAACACCATATATTTT
CASSLVAGNGNTIYF
>14|many|TRBV12-3/TRBV12-4|TRBJ2-3|NA
TGTGCCAGCAGCCTTAGCGGTCGCGCAGATACGCAGTATTTT
CASSLSGRADTQYF
>15|NA|TRBV12-3/TRBV12-4|TRBJ2-3|TRBD2
TGTGCCAGCAGGGGGTCGAGCGGGAGACACAGATACGCGTATTTT
CASRGSSGRHRYAYF
>18|few|TRBV7-9|TRBJ2-1|TRBD2
TGTGCCAGCAGCGAACGCCCTAGCGGGACCCGATCCTACAATGAGCAGTTCTTC
CASSERPSGTRSYNEQFF
>16|NA|TRBV5-1|TRBJ2-1|TRBD2
TGCGCCAGCAGCCGCTTAGCGGGAGAGGGCTACAATGAGCAGTTCTTC
CASSRLAGEGYNEQFF
>13|many|TRBV7-2|TRBJ2-1|NA
TGTGCCAGCAGCACACGGACCCGCAATGAGCAGTTCTTC
CASSTRTRNEQFF
>13|many|TRBV20-1|TRBJ2-5|TRBD1
TGCAGTGCTGCCCGGGACAGGGGGGAGACCCAGTACTTC
CSAARDRGETQYF
>16|once|TRBV7-9|TRBJ1-2|TRBD1
TGTGCCAGCAGTTCGATCCTCGGACAGGGGACCTATGGCTACACCTTC
CASSSILGQGTYGYTF
>17|NA|TRBV15|TRBJ1-6|TRBD1
TGTGCCACCAGCAGGGGACAGGGTATCGGGTATAATTCACCCCTCCACTTT
CATSRGQGIGYNSPLHF
>15|many|TRBV6-6|TRBJ2-6|NA
TGTGCCAGCAAACCAGGGACCTCTGGGGCCAACGTCCTGACTTTC
CASKPGTSGANVLTF
>14|few|TRBV12-3/TRBV12-4|TRBJ2-1|TRBD1
TGTGCCAGCAGTCCCCATCGGGACAGAAATGAGCAGTTCTTC
CASSPHRDRNEQFF
>13|few|TRBV9|TRBJ2-2|TRBD1
TGTGCCGGACAGGGAGAAGCCACCGGGGAGCTGTTTTTT
CAGQGEATGELFF
>19|NA|TRBV9|TRBJ2-3|TRBD1
TGTGCCAGCAGCGATCCCGGGACAGGGAATTATCGGCCCACAGATACGCAGTATTTT
CASSDPGTGNYRPTDTQYF
>15|NA|TRBV6-2/TRBV6-3|TRBJ2-3|NA
TGTGCCAGCAGTTACACGGGGACTAGCACAGATACGCAGTATTTT
CASSYTGTSTDTQYF
>14|many|TRBV27|TRBJ2-4|NA
TGTGCCAGCAGTTTGGCCCCCCGGGGAAACATTCAGTACTTC
CASSLAPRGNIQYF
>13|many|TRBV2|TRBJ2-1|NA
TGTGCCAGCAAGGGGGTCTCCTACAATGAGCAGTTCTTC
CASKGVSYNEQFF
>13|once|TRBV28|TRBJ2-7|NA
TGTGCCAGCGGCAAACTGGGGTACAATGAGCAGTACTTC
CASGKLGYNEQYF
>17|NA|TRBV24-1|TRBJ2-1|TRBD2
TGTGCCACCAGTGATACCTCTGCGGGAGTGATCTACAATGAGCAGTTCTTC
CATSDTSAGVIYNEQFF
>16|NA|TRBV5-1|TRBJ2-2|NA
TGCGCCAGCAGCAGATCAGACAGGCGCGGCACCGGGGAGCTGTTTTTT
CASSRSDRRGTGELFF
>14|NA|TRBV7-2|TRBJ1-5|NA
TGTGCCAGCAGCCCGGGGGTACGGGGCCAGCCCCAGCATTTT
CASSPGVRGQPQHF
>14|NA|TRBV12-3/TRBV12-4|TRBJ1-1|NA
TGTGCCAGCACCGGACAGCTCATGAACACTGAAGCTTTCTTT
CASTGQLMNTEAFF
>16|NA|TRBV5-1|TRBJ2-1|NA
TGCGCCAGCAGCTTGGAGGGCGGGGAGTCCTACAATGAGCAGTTCTTC
CASSLEGGESYNEQFF
>13|once|TRBV25-1|TRBJ2-5|TRBD1
TGTGCCAGCATCAACAGGGGTGGTGAGACCCAGTACTTC
CASINRGGETQYF
>14|few|TRBV5-6|TRBJ1-5|NA
TGTGCCAGCAGTTTCTCAGGGTACAATCAGCCCCAGCATTTT
CASSFSGYNQPQHF
>15|NA|TRBV12-3/TRBV12-4|TRBJ2-7|TRBD1
TGTGCCAGCAGTCCAGGACAGGGGGCTTTGTACGAGCAGTACTTC
CASSPGQGALYEQYF
>13|many|TRBV3-1|TRBJ1-2|TRBD1
TGTGCCAGCAGGCACCAGGGGGCCTATGGCTACACCTTC
CASRHQGAYGYTF
>13|NA|TRBV18|TRBJ1-1|NA
TGTGCCAGCGCTATAACAGAGAACACTGAAGCTTTCTTT
CASAITENTEAFF
>11|NA|TRBV7-3|TRBJ2-5|NA
TGTGCCAGCAGCACCGTAGGTGAGCAGTACTTC
CASSTVGEQYF
>12|NA|TRBV29-1|TRBJ1-2|NA
TGCAGCGCCTGGGGTACAGTTGGTGGCTACACCTTC
CSAWGTVGGYTF
>15|NA|TRBV6-2/TRBV6-3|TRBJ1-1|TRBD1
TGTGCCAGCAGTTCCGACAGGGGAGGGAACACTGAAGCTTTCTTT
CASSSDRGGNTEAFF
>13|NA|TRBV20-1|TRBJ2-1|NA
TGCAGTGCTAGTACTTGGGACCAAGAGACCCAGTTCTTC
CSASTWDQETQFF
>13|NA|TRBV29-1|TRBJ2-5|TRBD1
TGCAGCGTAGGCGGGACAGGGCTAGAGACCCAGTACTTC
CSVGGTGLETQYF
>14|NA|TRBV25-1|TRBJ2-5|NA
TGTGCCAGCAGTGAATATCTAGGGGAAGAGACCCAGTACTTC
CASSEYLGEETQYF